This T cell receptor (beta chain) derives from a study of cytomegalovirus exposure and HLA in healthy donors. Study details: Counted in an early data release were approximately 80 million unique TCRs from HLA-typed donors. Overall study findings and caveats: Later analysis revealed greater clonal expansion in HLA-associated TCR beta chains than in equally common others.

Germline assignment: CDR1 KGHSH and CDR2 LQKENI. The CDR3 covers 16 residues. Trimming at V came to 1 base and at J to 7 bases, leaving 11 bases not matched to a gene. PCR used 60 Vbeta primers and 13 Jbeta primers. This table comes from immunoSEQ multiplex PCR, and its TCRdb copy is limited to in-frame clones, with some not included. The sample has roughly 200,000 clones, about 9% seen once; the top ten hold 1% to 1.5%. Each donor was nominally healthy when sampled (though unrecorded immune exposures were likely). For this clone: Its antigen is unidentified.

This receptor was identified in a woman aged 25 to 39 in good health and CMV-seropositive. The specimen sequenced was PBMCs. J is TRBJ2-7 and V is TRBV18, with 9 nucleotides matching TRBD1. CDR3 residues: CASSPLRDRAFIEQYF. CDR3 bases: TGTGCCAGCTCACCACTCCGGGACAGGGCCTTTATTGAGCAGTACTTC.